The TCR beta chain under discussion was sequenced for a study of blood T cell repertoires in COVID-19. In the study overall: Both acute and convalescent COVID-19 samples were obtained from the United States, Italy and Spain.

V dropped 3 bases and J dropped 0; count of bases not matched to a gene: 11. CDR3 size: 18 residues. Germline CDR1 and CDR2: LNHNV and YYDKDF (reference sequence). Original processing methods: Scientists estimated how many nucleated cells there were by amplifying reference gene primers. Clones were read by immunoSEQ multiplex PCR, and TCRdb kept only the in-frame ones, dropping some. D and trimming were read from the DNA, whereas the V and J calls and clone size are those reported in that table. Of more than 300,000 clones detected, around 86% appear once; the ten largest clones hold about 9.4%. Participant-reported clinical history was the basis for cohort assignment. Donors in Cohort 3 counted as recovered after two negative PCRs, clearance, or symptom resolution.

The sample was PBMCs or T cells enriched from blood (not recorded which). This TCR came from a woman aged 18 to 35 who had recovered from COVID-19. This sequence joins TRBV15 and TRBJ1-5, with TRBD1 matching over 7 bases. For the CDR3, the DNA is TGTGCCACCAGCAGTGCCGGGACAGACCTCTATAGCAATCAGCCCCAGCATTTT. Protein: CATSSAGTDLYSNQPQHF.